This entry is about one TCR beta chain. It was around 220 ng DNA, about 30,000 T cell genomes, that sorted-subset replicate PCRs used. The table came from immunoSEQ multiplex PCR; TCRdb's copy has only in-frame clones and leaves some out. The table lists over a million clones, more than 95% of them singletons, with roughly 1.1% in the top ten. This sample was included in a study of shared clonotypes between healthy human individuals. The germline V gene has CDR1 SGHRS and CDR2 YFSETQ. The CDR3 totals 16 residues. The V and J ends lost 1 base and 4 bases, in that order; junction bases with no gene match: 5.

The sample comprised naive CD4+ T cells sorted from blood. Sample subset: CD45RA+ positively selected. This TCR was recovered from a man aged 25 to 45 in good health. The J gene is TRBJ2-2, the V gene TRBV5-1; 9 nucleotides agree with TRBD2. This CDR3 is CASSLLGLAITGELFF. The CDR3, as DNA: TGCGCCAGCAGCTTGTTGGGACTAGCTATCACCGGGGAGCTGTTTTTT.